This is a list of T cell receptor beta chains from one sample in a study of cytomegalovirus exposure and HLA in healthy donors. Measured with immunoSEQ multiplex PCR; TCRdb has only the in-frame clones, and not every one. The table has 150,000 or so clones, around 83% seen once. Material: PBMCs. These receptor sequences come from a man between 50 and 59 years old in good health and CMV-seropositive. Each CDR3 is given with its conserved first and last residue. The order of the fields is CDR3 length, V gene, D gene, clone size, J gene, CDR3 protein, CDR3 DNA. D genes are given only for firm matches. Expanded clones get a size class; other rows say once, few or many, or leave the size out.

cdr3_length: 18; v_call: TRBV4-2; d_call: NA; clone_size: NA; j_call: TRBJ2-3; cdr3_aa: CASSQDRVSGMLTDTQYF; cdr3_nt: TGTGCCAGCAGCCAAGATCGGGTTAGCGGTATGCTCACAGATACGCAGTATTTT
cdr3_length: 15; v_call: TRBV7-9; d_call: TRBD2; clone_size: NA; j_call: TRBJ2-5; cdr3_aa: CASSETSGRGETQYF; cdr3_nt: TGTGCCAGCAGCGAGACTAGCGGGAGAGGGGAGACCCAGTACTTC
cdr3_length: 13; v_call: TRBV19; d_call: NA; clone_size: NA; j_call: TRBJ1-5; cdr3_aa: CASMEQLNQPQHF; cdr3_nt: TGTGCCAGTATGGAACAGCTCAATCAGCCCCAGCATTTT
cdr3_length: 14; v_call: TRBV6-6; d_call: NA; clone_size: NA; j_call: TRBJ1-4; cdr3_aa: CASSYPPPRQVLFF; cdr3_nt: TGTGCCAGCAGTTACCCACCTCCGCGACAGGTCCTGTTTTTT
cdr3_length: 16; v_call: TRBV4-1; d_call: NA; clone_size: NA; j_call: TRBJ2-3; cdr3_aa: CASSQVNLVSTDTQYF; cdr3_nt: TGCGCCAGCAGCCAAGTAAACCTAGTTAGCACAGATACGCAGTATTTT
cdr3_length: 15; v_call: TRBV6-1; d_call: NA; clone_size: few; j_call: TRBJ1-6; cdr3_aa: CASNHRDRYNSPLHF; cdr3_nt: TGTGCCAGCAACCACAGGGATCGTTATAATTCACCCCTCCACTTT
cdr3_length: 11; v_call: TRBV30; d_call: NA; clone_size: NA; j_call: TRBJ2-5; cdr3_aa: CAWTQEQTQYF; cdr3_nt: TGTGCCTGGACGCAGGAACAGACCCAGTACTTC
cdr3_length: 14; v_call: TRBV13; d_call: TRBD1; clone_size: NA; j_call: TRBJ1-5; cdr3_aa: CASSVQGENQPQHF; cdr3_nt: TGTGCCAGCAGCGTCCAGGGGGAGAATCAGCCCCAGCATTTT
cdr3_length: 17; v_call: TRBV15; d_call: TRBD1; clone_size: NA; j_call: TRBJ2-5; cdr3_aa: CATSAPRDRWRGETQYF; cdr3_nt: TGTGCCACCAGCGCCCCCCGGGACAGGTGGAGGGGAGAGACCCAGTACTTC
cdr3_length: 15; v_call: TRBV6-5; d_call: TRBD2; clone_size: few; j_call: TRBJ2-1; cdr3_aa: CASRTGTSGGWEQFF; cdr3_nt: TGTGCCAGCAGAACCGGGACTAGCGGGGGCTGGGAGCAGTTCTTC
cdr3_length: 15; v_call: TRBV7-3; d_call: TRBD2; clone_size: NA; j_call: TRBJ2-1; cdr3_aa: CASSRKVAGVGEQFF; cdr3_nt: TGTGCCAGCAGCCGTAAGGTAGCGGGAGTTGGTGAGCAGTTCTTC
cdr3_length: 14; v_call: TRBV11-3; d_call: TRBD1; clone_size: NA; j_call: TRBJ1-1; cdr3_aa: CASSPRTGRTEAFF; cdr3_nt: TGTGCCAGCAGCCCCCGGACAGGGAGGACTGAAGCTTTCTTT
cdr3_length: 16; v_call: TRBV7-9; d_call: TRBD2; clone_size: few; j_call: TRBJ2-3; cdr3_aa: CASSHGSGRAGDTQYF; cdr3_nt: TGTGCCAGCAGCCACGGTAGCGGGAGGGCCGGAGATACGCAGTATTTT
cdr3_length: 16; v_call: TRBV6-5; d_call: NA; clone_size: few; j_call: TRBJ1-6; cdr3_aa: CASSYWGRVSSSPLHF; cdr3_nt: TGTGCCAGCAGTTACTGGGGCAGGGTTTCATCTTCACCCCTCCACTTT
cdr3_length: 16; v_call: TRBV9; d_call: NA; clone_size: NA; j_call: TRBJ2-1; cdr3_aa: CASSVDPRSPNNEQFF; cdr3_nt: TGTGCCAGCAGCGTAGATCCTCGGTCCCCTAACAATGAGCAGTTCTTC
cdr3_length: 15; v_call: TRBV7-9; d_call: TRBD2; clone_size: NA; j_call: TRBJ2-1; cdr3_aa: CASSPRLAVADEQFF; cdr3_nt: TGTGCCAGCAGCCCAAGACTAGCGGTGGCGGATGAGCAGTTCTTC
cdr3_length: 15; v_call: TRBV4-1; d_call: TRBD1; clone_size: NA; j_call: TRBJ1-1; cdr3_aa: CASSPRQGTYTEAFF; cdr3_nt: TGCGCCAGCAGCCCCAGACAGGGGACTTACACTGAAGCTTTCTTT
cdr3_length: 13; v_call: TRBV27; d_call: NA; clone_size: NA; j_call: TRBJ1-4; cdr3_aa: CASSPDSNEKLFF; cdr3_nt: TGTGCCAGCAGTCCAGACAGCAATGAAAAACTGTTTTTT
cdr3_length: 15; v_call: TRBV9; d_call: NA; clone_size: NA; j_call: TRBJ2-3; cdr3_aa: CASSPPTASTDTQYF; cdr3_nt: TGTGCCAGCAGCCCCCCAACAGCCAGCACAGATACGCAGTATTTT
cdr3_length: 17; v_call: TRBV5-8; d_call: TRBD2; clone_size: few; j_call: TRBJ2-1; cdr3_aa: CASSLAGAGGGYNEQFF; cdr3_nt: TGTGCCAGCAGCTTGGCCGGGGCGGGGGGGGGCTACAATGAGCAGTTCTTC
cdr3_length: 14; v_call: TRBV4-1; d_call: NA; clone_size: NA; j_call: TRBJ1-2; cdr3_aa: CASSQDRGNYGYTF; cdr3_nt: TGCGCCAGCAGCCAAGATAGGGGGAACTATGGCTACACCTTC
cdr3_length: 14; v_call: TRBV19; d_call: TRBD2; clone_size: NA; j_call: TRBJ2-7; cdr3_aa: CASSPAGLGREQYF; cdr3_nt: TGTGCCAGTAGCCCAGCGGGGCTCGGCAGGGAGCAGTACTTC
cdr3_length: 13; v_call: TRBV29-1; d_call: NA; clone_size: NA; j_call: TRBJ1-1; cdr3_aa: CSVEGGRSTEAFF; cdr3_nt: TGCAGCGTTGAGGGGGGTCGCAGCACTGAAGCTTTCTTT
cdr3_length: 18; v_call: TRBV5-1; d_call: NA; clone_size: NA; j_call: TRBJ1-2; cdr3_aa: CASSLGWGLPPLNYGYTF; cdr3_nt: TGCGCCAGCAGCTTAGGGTGGGGGCTTCCCCCCCTTAACTATGGCTACACCTTC
cdr3_length: 13; v_call: TRBV4-1; d_call: NA; clone_size: NA; j_call: TRBJ2-3; cdr3_aa: CASSQERRDTQYF; cdr3_nt: TGCGCCAGCAGCCAAGAGAGGAGGGATACGCAGTATTTT
cdr3_length: 16; v_call: TRBV7-9; d_call: NA; clone_size: once; j_call: TRBJ2-5; cdr3_aa: CASSPRSGQSPETQYF; cdr3_nt: TGTGCCAGCAGCCCAAGGAGCGGACAGTCTCCAGAGACCCAGTACTTC
cdr3_length: 12; v_call: TRBV11-2; d_call: NA; clone_size: NA; j_call: TRBJ2-2; cdr3_aa: CASSFLGGELFF; cdr3_nt: TGTGCCAGCAGCTTCCTAGGCGGGGAGCTGTTTTTT
cdr3_length: 15; v_call: TRBV15; d_call: NA; clone_size: once; j_call: TRBJ1-4; cdr3_aa: CATSREGRGDEKLFF; cdr3_nt: TGTGCCACCAGCAGAGAGGGCAGGGGAGATGAAAAACTGTTTTTT
cdr3_length: 15; v_call: TRBV27; d_call: TRBD1; clone_size: NA; j_call: TRBJ1-3; cdr3_aa: CASSSEGTGRNTIYF; cdr3_nt: TGTGCCAGCAGTTCCGAAGGGACAGGGAGAAACACCATATATTTT
cdr3_length: 17; v_call: TRBV9; d_call: TRBD1; clone_size: NA; j_call: TRBJ1-2; cdr3_aa: CASSAGTGQGASYGYTF; cdr3_nt: TGTGCCAGCAGCGCCGGCACTGGACAGGGGGCATCCTATGGCTACACCTTC
cdr3_length: 16; v_call: TRBV14; d_call: TRBD2; clone_size: NA; j_call: TRBJ2-1; cdr3_aa: CASSPISGKGYNEQFF; cdr3_nt: TGTGCCAGCAGCCCAATTAGCGGGAAGGGTTACAATGAGCAGTTCTTC
cdr3_length: 14; v_call: TRBV10-1; d_call: TRBD1; clone_size: NA; j_call: TRBJ2-5; cdr3_aa: CASSRTGSWETQYF; cdr3_nt: TGCGCCAGCAGTAGGACAGGGTCATGGGAGACCCAGTACTTC
cdr3_length: 15; v_call: TRBV27; d_call: NA; clone_size: NA; j_call: TRBJ2-3; cdr3_aa: CASSSGQWSADTQYF; cdr3_nt: TGTGCCAGCAGTTCCGGACAGTGGAGCGCAGATACGCAGTATTTT
cdr3_length: 14; v_call: TRBV4-2; d_call: NA; clone_size: NA; j_call: TRBJ2-3; cdr3_aa: CASSHPNGADTQYF; cdr3_nt: TGTGCCAGCAGCCATCCTAACGGGGCAGATACGCAGTATTTT
cdr3_length: 15; v_call: TRBV5-1; d_call: NA; clone_size: NA; j_call: TRBJ2-1; cdr3_aa: CASSAAAGTYNEQFF; cdr3_nt: TGCGCCAGCAGCGCGGCAGCGGGCACCTACAATGAGCAGTTCTTC
cdr3_length: 10; v_call: TRBV6-4; d_call: NA; clone_size: NA; j_call: TRBJ2-5; cdr3_aa: CASSYATQYF; cdr3_nt: TGTGCCAGCAGCTACGCGACCCAGTACTTC
cdr3_length: 14; v_call: TRBV19; d_call: TRBD2; clone_size: few; j_call: TRBJ2-3; cdr3_aa: CASRLAGGTDTQYF; cdr3_nt: TGTGCCAGTAGATTAGCGGGGGGCACAGATACGCAGTATTTT
cdr3_length: 16; v_call: TRBV6-1; d_call: NA; clone_size: few; j_call: TRBJ1-4; cdr3_aa: CASSELGGTYNEKLFF; cdr3_nt: TGTGCCAGCAGTGAACTGGGAGGGACTTATAATGAAAAACTGTTTTTT
cdr3_length: 14; v_call: TRBV2; d_call: NA; clone_size: NA; j_call: TRBJ2-7; cdr3_aa: CASSGRNRPYEQYF; cdr3_nt: TGTGCCAGCAGTGGCAGAAACAGGCCCTACGAGCAGTACTTC
cdr3_length: 16; v_call: TRBV19; d_call: TRBD1; clone_size: NA; j_call: TRBJ1-1; cdr3_aa: CASRSTGGRVNTEAFF; cdr3_nt: TGTGCCAGTAGATCTACAGGGGGCCGGGTGAACACTGAAGCTTTCTTT
cdr3_length: 15; v_call: TRBV27; d_call: TRBD1; clone_size: NA; j_call: TRBJ2-7; cdr3_aa: CASSSEPGQGYEQYF; cdr3_nt: TGTGCCAGCAGTTCAGAACCGGGACAGGGCTACGAGCAGTACTTC
cdr3_length: 18; v_call: TRBV19; d_call: TRBD1; clone_size: NA; j_call: TRBJ1-2; cdr3_aa: CASSLPPGTGGATGGYTF; cdr3_nt: TGTGCCAGTAGTCTCCCACCCGGGACAGGGGGCGCGACGGGAGGCTACACCTTC
cdr3_length: 14; v_call: TRBV13; d_call: NA; clone_size: NA; j_call: TRBJ1-1; cdr3_aa: CASSLDREYTEAFF; cdr3_nt: TGTGCCAGCAGCTTAGACAGGGAGTACACTGAAGCTTTCTTT
cdr3_length: 11; v_call: TRBV27; d_call: TRBD1; clone_size: once; j_call: TRBJ1-1; cdr3_aa: CASRTGTEAFF; cdr3_nt: TGTGCCAGCAGGACAGGGACCGAAGCTTTCTTT
cdr3_length: 16; v_call: TRBV19; d_call: NA; clone_size: NA; j_call: TRBJ1-3; cdr3_aa: CASIGRIVRGGNTIYF; cdr3_nt: TGTGCCAGTATCGGGAGGATCGTCAGGGGTGGAAACACCATATATTTT
cdr3_length: 13; v_call: TRBV7-3; d_call: NA; clone_size: NA; j_call: TRBJ1-1; cdr3_aa: CASSSTEGREAFF; cdr3_nt: TGTGCCAGCAGCTCAACAGAGGGCCGCGAAGCTTTCTTT
cdr3_length: 14; v_call: TRBV5-6; d_call: NA; clone_size: NA; j_call: TRBJ2-2; cdr3_aa: CASSSGQYTGELFF; cdr3_nt: TGTGCCAGCAGCTCCGGACAATACACCGGGGAGCTGTTTTTT